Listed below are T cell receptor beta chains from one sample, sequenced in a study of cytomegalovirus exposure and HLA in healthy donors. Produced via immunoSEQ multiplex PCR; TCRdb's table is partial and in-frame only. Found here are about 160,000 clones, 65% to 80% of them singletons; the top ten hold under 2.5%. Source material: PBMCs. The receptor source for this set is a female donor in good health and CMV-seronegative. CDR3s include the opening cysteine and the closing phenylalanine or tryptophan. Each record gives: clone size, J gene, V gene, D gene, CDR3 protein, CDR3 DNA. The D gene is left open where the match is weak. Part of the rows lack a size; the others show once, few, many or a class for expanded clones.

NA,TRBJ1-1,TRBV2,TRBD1,CASRGRTGLNTEAFF,TGTGCCAGCAGAGGACGGACAGGGTTGAACACTGAAGCTTTCTTT
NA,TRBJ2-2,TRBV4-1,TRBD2,CASSPHLAGFTGELFF,TGCGCCAGCAGCCCCCATCTAGCGGGATTCACCGGGGAGCTGTTTTTT
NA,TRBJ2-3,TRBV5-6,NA,CASSFLGGYTDTQYF,TGTGCCAGCAGCTTTCTCGGCGGTTACACAGATACGCAGTATTTT
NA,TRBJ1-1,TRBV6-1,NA,CASRKDNMNTEAFF,TGTGCCAGCAGGAAGGACAACATGAACACTGAAGCTTTCTTT
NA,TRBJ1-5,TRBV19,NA,CASSSTGGGQPQHF,TGTGCCAGTAGTTCAACCGGGGGAGGTCAGCCCCAGCATTTT
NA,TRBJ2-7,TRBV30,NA,CAWSADWDEQYF,TGTGCCTGGAGTGCAGACTGGGACGAGCAGTACTTC
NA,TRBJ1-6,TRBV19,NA,CASSITGGRSPLHF,TGTGCCAGTAGTATTACGGGGGGCAGGTCACCCCTCCACTTT
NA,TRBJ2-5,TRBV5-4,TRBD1,CASSPRDRGRVSLETQYF,TGTGCCAGCAGCCCCCGGGACAGGGGGCGCGTTTCTCTAGAGACCCAGTACTTC
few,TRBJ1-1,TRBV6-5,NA,CASSYGRTLNTEAFF,TGTGCCAGCAGTTACGGGAGAACTCTGAACACTGAAGCTTTCTTT
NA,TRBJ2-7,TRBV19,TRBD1,CASSIPGARGSYEQYF,TGTGCCAGTAGTATACCTGGGGCCAGGGGGTCCTACGAGCAGTACTTC
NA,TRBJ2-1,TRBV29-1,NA,CSVLRGVNEQFF,TGCAGCGTTCTCAGAGGAGTCAATGAGCAGTTCTTC
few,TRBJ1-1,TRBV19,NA,CASMQTKAFF,TGTGCCAGTATGCAGACAAAAGCTTTCTTT
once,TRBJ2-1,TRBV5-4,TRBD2,CASSLRLAGGEGEQFF,TGTGCCAGCAGCTTGAGACTAGCGGGAGGGGAGGGTGAGCAGTTCTTC
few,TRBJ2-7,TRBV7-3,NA,CASSPGTLPYEQYF,TGTGCCAGCAGCCCCGGGACTCTTCCCTACGAGCAGTACTTC
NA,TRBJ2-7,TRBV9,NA,CASSLGSLSYEQYF,TGTGCCAGCAGCCTTGGGAGCCTTTCCTACGAGCAGTACTTC
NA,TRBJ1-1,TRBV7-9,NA,CASSPPGGNKNTEAFF,TGTGCCAGCAGCCCCCCTGGGGGGAACAAGAACACTGAAGCTTTCTTT
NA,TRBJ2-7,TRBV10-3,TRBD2,CASTQAGPTYEQYF,TGTGCTTCAACCCAAGCGGGACCTACCTACGAGCAGTACTTC
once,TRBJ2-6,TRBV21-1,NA,CATIYQRGGIGANVLTF,TGTGCAACCATTTACCAGAGAGGGGGAATAGGGGCCAACGTCCTGACTTTC
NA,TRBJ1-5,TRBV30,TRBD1,CAWTPGTGGNQPQHF,TGTGCCTGGACACCCGGGACAGGGGGAAATCAGCCCCAGCATTTT
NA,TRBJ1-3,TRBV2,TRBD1,CARSGTGAENTIYF,TGTGCCAGAAGTGGGACAGGGGCGGAAAACACCATATATTTT
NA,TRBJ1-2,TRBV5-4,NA,CASSLTQDRTIGYTF,TGTGCCAGCAGCTTAACACAGGATCGTACAATCGGCTACACCTTC
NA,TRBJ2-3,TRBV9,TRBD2,CASSVALRGGSTDTQYF,TGTGCCAGCAGCGTGGCGTTGCGGGGGGGCTCCACAGATACGCAGTATTTT
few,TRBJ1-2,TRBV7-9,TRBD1,CASSRPGQAANYGYTF,TGTGCCAGCAGCCGACCTGGACAGGCGGCTAACTATGGCTACACCTTC
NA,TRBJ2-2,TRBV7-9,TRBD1,CASSPWDRGLAGELFF,TGTGCCAGCAGCCCCTGGGACAGGGGGCTTGCCGGGGAGCTGTTTTTT
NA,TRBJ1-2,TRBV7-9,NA,CASSLMTDYGYTF,TGTGCCAGCAGCTTAATGACAGACTATGGCTACACCTTC
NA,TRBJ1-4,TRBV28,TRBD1,CATGTVNEKLFF,TGTGCCACAGGGACAGTTAATGAAAAACTGTTTTTT
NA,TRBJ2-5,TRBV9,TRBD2,CASSESGAGGGYQETQYF,TGTGCCAGCAGCGAATCCGGGGCTGGCGGGGGGTACCAAGAGACCCAGTACTTC
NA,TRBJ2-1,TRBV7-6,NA,CASSLGRGTYNEQFF,TGTGCCAGCAGCTTAGGCAGGGGTACCTACAATGAGCAGTTCTTC
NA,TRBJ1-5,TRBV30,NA,CAWSPLRQGGNQPQHF,TGTGCCTGGAGTCCCCTGCGGCAGGGTGGCAATCAGCCCCAGCATTTT
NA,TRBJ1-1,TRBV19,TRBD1,CASSTIPGTGFTNTEAFF,TGTGCCAGTAGTACGATCCCCGGGACAGGGTTTACCAACACTGAAGCTTTCTTT
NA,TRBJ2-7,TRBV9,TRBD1,CASSAHGQGYEQYF,TGTGCCAGCAGCGCCCACGGACAGGGCTACGAGCAGTACTTC
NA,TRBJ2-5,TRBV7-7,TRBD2,CASSPGPSGEETQYF,TGTGCCAGCAGCCCTGGCCCTAGCGGTGAAGAGACCCAGTACTTC
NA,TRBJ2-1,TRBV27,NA,CASHTVGLSYNEQFF,TGTGCCAGTCACACTGTGGGCCTATCCTACAATGAGCAGTTCTTC
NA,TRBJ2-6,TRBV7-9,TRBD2,CSSSFRRGESGANVLTF,TGTTCCAGCAGCTTCCGTCGGGGGGAATCTGGGGCCAACGTCCTGACTTTC
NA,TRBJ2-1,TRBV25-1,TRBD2,CASEAGLAEYNEQFF,TGTGCCAGCGAGGCCGGACTAGCGGAATACAATGAGCAGTTCTTC
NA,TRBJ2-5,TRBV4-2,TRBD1,CASSRRDSQETQYF,TGTGCCAGCAGCCGCCGGGACAGTCAAGAGACCCAGTACTTC
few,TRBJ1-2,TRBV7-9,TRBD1,CASSARGRWDGYTF,TGTGCCAGCAGCGCCAGGGGGCGGTGGGATGGCTACACCTTC
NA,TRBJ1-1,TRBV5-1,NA,CASSLTGNTEAFF,TGCGCCAGCAGCTTGACAGGGAACACTGAAGCTTTCTTT
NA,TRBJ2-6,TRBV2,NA,CASSHLSGANGLTF,TGTGCCAGCAGTCACCTCTCTGGGGCCAACGGCCTGACTTTC
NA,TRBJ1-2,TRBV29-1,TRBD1,CSVGQGGAGYTF,TGCAGCGTCGGACAGGGGGGGGCTGGCTACACCTTC
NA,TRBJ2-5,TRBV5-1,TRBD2,CASSRTSGGAEETQYF,TGCGCCAGCAGCAGGACTAGCGGGGGGGCCGAGGAGACCCAGTACTTC
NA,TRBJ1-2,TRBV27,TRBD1,CASSPRRTGYGYTF,TGTGCCAGCTCCCCCCGGCGGACAGGATATGGCTACACCTTC
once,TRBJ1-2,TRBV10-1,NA,CASSEFREYGYTF,TGCGCCAGCAGTGAGTTTAGGGAGTATGGCTACACCTTC
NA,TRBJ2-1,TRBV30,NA,CAWSVEVSLIFF,TGTGCCTGGAGTGTTGAAGTGTCTCTAATATTCTTC